This passage covers 11 T cell receptor beta chains from one sample sequenced in a study of blood T cell repertoires in COVID-19. Generated by immunoSEQ multiplex PCR, the TCRdb table keeps only in-frame clones and is missing some. The repertoire consists of 12,000 or so clones, with around four fifths occurring once and the leading ten covering approximately 3.8%. Specimen: peripheral blood. The receptor source for this set is a woman in her fifties or sixties with acute or convalescent COVID-19.

The chain joins TRBV13 to TRBJ2-2; tentatively, D is TRBD1 (6 bases). The CDR3 extends over 17 amino acids. Between the trimmed V and J ends, which lost 0 bases and 2 bases, there was a span of 13 bases. Germline-derived CDR1 and CDR2 are PRHDT and FYEKMQ (reference sequence). As DNA, the CDR3 is TGTGCCAGCAGCTTAGGCCTTTGGACAGCAAACACCGGGGAGCTGTTTTTT. This encodes CASSLGLWTANTGELFF.

This clone was seen once. The V and J genes are TRBV6-6 and TRBJ1-6, with TRBD1 as a possible D gene (6 bases). The germline V and J ends were trimmed by 6 bases and 2 bases, with 14 bases remaining between them. Per the germline V gene, CDR1 is MNHNY and CDR2 is SVGAGI (reference sequence). The CDR3 spans 16 residues. CDR3 coding DNA: TGTGCCAGCAGATACCGGGACATGGCCTATAATTCACCCCTCCACTTT. It encodes CASRYRDMAYNSPLHF.

This chain links TRBV19 with TRBJ2-6; D unresolved. This CDR3 spans 16 amino acids. Germline V gives CDR1 LNHDA, CDR2 SQIVND (reference sequence). The ends were cut back, 4 bases at V and 0 bases at J, with 10 bases in the middle. CDR3 region: CASSTHYPSGANVLTF. In DNA form, the CDR3 reads TGTGCCAGTAGTACACACTACCCCTCTGGGGCCAACGTCCTGACTTTC.

In regard to this clone: One junction end disagrees with the germline gene, perhaps due to a read error. This chain connects TRBV11-3 to TRBJ1-1; the D gene is possibly TRBD1 (6 bases). In germline, CDR1 is SGHNT, CDR2 YENEEA. CDR3 size: 13 residues. CDR3 region: CASSLSWRRGINF. DNA for the CDR3: TGTGCCAGCAGCTTAAGCTGGCGCAGGGGAATCAATTTT.

J is TRBJ1-3 and V is TRBV12-5, with D unresolved. The CDR3 spans 14 residues. The V gene lost 3 bases and the J gene lost 0 bases, with 6 bases spanning the gap. Germline CDR1 is LGHNT and CDR2 is FRNRAP. The CDR3 protein is CASGFSVSGNTIYF. The CDR3 DNA is TGTGCTAGTGGTTTTAGTGTCTCTGGAAACACCATATATTTT.

The chain has TRBV27 and TRBJ2-1; D ambiguous. This CDR3 is built from 15 residues. The V gene's germline CDR1 is MNHEY and CDR2 SMNVEV (reference sequence). Trimming removed 3 bases at V and 4 bases at J, with 13 bases between. CDR3 DNA: TGTGCCAGCAGTTTTGGTGATTCCAGATACAATGAGCAGTTCTTC. Translation: CASSFGDSRYNEQFF.

The V gene is TRBV6-4, the J gene TRBJ2-3; 8 bases map to TRBD1. V lost 6 bases, J lost 2 bases, and 10 bases stayed unmatched. The CDR3 is 16 residues long. Germline V gives CDR1 MRHNA, CDR2 SNTAGT. As DNA, the CDR3 is TGTGCCAGCAGCCGGGGGACAGGTGGGACCACAGATACGCAGTATTTT. Encoded protein: CASSRGTGGTTDTQYF.

This chain joins TRBV19 and TRBJ1-6; D may be TRBD1 (5 bases). Germline CDR1 reads LNHDA; CDR2 reads SQIVND (reference sequence). V was trimmed by 3 bases and J by 0 bases, leaving 12 bases between them. The CDR3 contains 17 residues. The CDR3 protein is CASSMARQSSYNSPLHF. As DNA, the CDR3 is TGTGCCAGTAGTATGGCCCGACAGAGCTCCTATAATTCACCCCTCCACTTT.

This clone occurred once. The chain joins TRBV2 to TRBJ1-2; a possible D gene is TRBD1 (6 bases). CDR1 is SNHLY and CDR2 is FYNNEI in the germline V gene. This CDR3 comprises 12 residues. V lost 7 bases and J 3 bases, leaving 9 bases between the germline ends. CDR3 sequence reads: CASTTGYYGYTF. The CDR3 region has the DNA TGTGCCAGCACTACAGGGTACTATGGCTACACCTTC.

This chain links TRBV7-9 with TRBJ2-1, with no clear D. Trimming left V 6 bases short and J 0 bases short, with 15 bases between. The V gene's germline CDR1 is SEHNR and CDR2 FQNEAQ (reference sequence). The CDR3 extends over 16 amino acids. CDR3 amino acids: CASSIKVRSSYNEQFF. CDR3 coding DNA: TGTGCCAGCAGTATTAAGGTACGGAGCTCCTACAATGAGCAGTTCTTC.

The chain couples TRBV28 to TRBJ2-2; a possible D gene is TRBD1 (6 bases). The CDR3 contains 15 residues. V shed 5 bases and J shed 4 bases, with 14 bases lying between them. Germline CDR1 and CDR2: MDHEN and SYDVKM. The CDR3 coding sequence is TGTGCCAGCAGTCTGGATACAGGGTCCACCGGGGAGCTGTTTTTT. Amino acid sequence: CASSLDTGSTGELFF.